This entry features one T cell receptor (beta chain) sequence. There is no known antigen for this receptor. No base-level quality is on record; no much larger clone is a single base apart. Systemically healthy Caucasian individuals from Russia, some 38 in total and aged about 6 to 95 years, were included as donors. Ten milliliters of peripheral blood were drawn from each donor into EDTA-treated Vacutainer tubes. PBMCs were isolated by Ficoll-Paque density-gradient centrifugation, with at least 6 million obtained per sample. Total RNA, at least 5 micrograms per sample, was extracted from PBMCs with Trizol reagent. Naive CD45RAhigh/CD27high T cell percentages were measured by flow cytometry on a PBMC aliquot from every donor. The CDR3 runs 14 residues from the cysteine to the phenylalanine. Left in the record is the CDR3 DNA by itself, 42 bases read in frame from the first base. The record originates from a study of blood T cells in healthy people across ages (dated by TCRdb to the mid-2010s). About the study as a whole: Template switching captured roughly one uniquely barcoded TCR beta cDNA molecule per two T cells in model experiments. Four age groups were formed from the donors: young (average approximately 17 years), middle-aged (approximately 41), aged (under 70) and long-lived (around 82). For two donors (one aged 18 to 30 and one aged 80 or older), the study analyzed two additional independent replicas of 1 million unique cDNA reads from the same blood draw. To avoid experimental bias, donors of different ages were spread randomly across the sequencing lanes. To track age-related changes in TCR beta repertoire diversity, the study relied on deep sequencing normalized with unique cDNA molecular identifiers.

The library was generated by 5' RACE. Sequenced on an Illumina HiSeq 2500. A second 7 to 11 cycle PCR used a sample-barcoded 5' primer and a J-beta primer mix. A template-switch 5' adaptor carrying 12 random nucleotides introduced a unique molecular identifier onto each TCR beta cDNA molecule. At least 2.5 million CDR3-containing paired-end reads were obtained from each sample. All of the RNA was converted into first-strand cDNA using the Mint cDNA synthesis kit, with a TRBC-specific oligonucleotide serving as the primer. Following uracil-DNA glycosylase treatment, a first 18-cycle PCR with universal primers M1SS and BC2_uni_R was performed on all cDNA. The original pipeline was this. For normalization, 1 million high-quality reads, each with a distinct molecular identifier, were randomly selected from each sample. Reads sharing molecular identifiers were discarded rather than binned into consensus sequences. CDR3 identification, clonotype clustering and error correction used MiTCR with a Q25 quality threshold and the strictest error-elimination algorithm. A nonparametric unseen species model with Euler transformation was used to estimate a lower bound on total TCR beta diversity. TCRdb cleaned the public reads at Q25 with fastp, built clones with MiXCR and kept in-frame beta chains. Rows are combined by CDR3 protein, so each entry shows the most common genes and DNA. The V and J calls come from TCRdb's annotation, not from the publication. For this sample there are over 950,000 distinct CDR3 sequences; 51% appear just once. 20% to 25% of the sample rests with the top ten.

Broader findings and caveats from the paper: As age increased, observed TCR beta diversity per million T cells dropped in a roughly linear way, and a significant reduction was already evident by age 40. Because the CMV infection status of the donors was unknown, age-related changes in expanded clonotypes may potentially have been confounded. Observed TCR beta diversity correlated strongly with the percentage of naive T cells measured by flow cytometry. Conclusive comparison of naive and antigen-experienced compartments was prevented by the profiling of bulk unsorted PBMCs. Total diversity estimates from one million sequenced T cells were considered lower bounds and underestimates. Compared with the aged group, the long-lived group had more naive CD4+ T cells, fewer expanded clones and increased TCR diversity, suggesting age selection.

The sequenced material came from blood. The chain joins TRBV12-3 or TRBV12-4 to TRBJ2-4, with TRBD2 identical over 8 junction bases. The J call is uncertain, as TRBJ2-7 better fits the DNA end. The TCR comes from an older woman in good health. The CDR3 has the sequence CASSPWRGVHEQYF. The base sequence is TGTGCCAGCAGCCCGTGGCGGGGGGTCCACGAGCAGTACTTC.